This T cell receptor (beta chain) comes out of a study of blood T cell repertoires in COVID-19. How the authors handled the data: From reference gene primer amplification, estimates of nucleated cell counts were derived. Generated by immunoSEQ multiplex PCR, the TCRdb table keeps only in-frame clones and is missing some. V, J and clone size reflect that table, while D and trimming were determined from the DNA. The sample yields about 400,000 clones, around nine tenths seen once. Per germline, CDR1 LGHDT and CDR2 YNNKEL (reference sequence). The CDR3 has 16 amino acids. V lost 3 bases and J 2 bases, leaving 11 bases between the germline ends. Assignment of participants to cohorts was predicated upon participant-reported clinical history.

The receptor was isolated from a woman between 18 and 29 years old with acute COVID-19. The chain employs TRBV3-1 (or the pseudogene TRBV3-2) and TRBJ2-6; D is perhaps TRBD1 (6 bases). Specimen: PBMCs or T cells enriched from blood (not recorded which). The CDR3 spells CASSQVQGTGANVLTF. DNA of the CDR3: TGTGCCAGCAGCCAGGTCCAGGGGACTGGGGCCAACGTCCTGACTTTC.